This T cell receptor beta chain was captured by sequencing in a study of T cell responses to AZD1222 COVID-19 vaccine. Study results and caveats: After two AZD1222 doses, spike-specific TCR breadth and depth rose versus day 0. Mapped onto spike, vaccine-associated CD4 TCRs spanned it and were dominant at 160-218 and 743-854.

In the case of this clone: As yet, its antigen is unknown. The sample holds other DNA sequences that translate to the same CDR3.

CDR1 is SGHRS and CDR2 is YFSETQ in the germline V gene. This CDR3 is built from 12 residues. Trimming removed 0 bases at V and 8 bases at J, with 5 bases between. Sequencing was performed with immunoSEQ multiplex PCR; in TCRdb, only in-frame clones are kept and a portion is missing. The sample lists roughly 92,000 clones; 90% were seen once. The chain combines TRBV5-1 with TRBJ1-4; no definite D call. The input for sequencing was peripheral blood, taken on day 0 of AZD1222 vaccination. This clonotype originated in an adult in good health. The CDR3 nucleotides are TGCGCCAGCAGCTTGGTAGGCGAAAAACTGTTTTTT. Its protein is CASSLVGEKLFF.